The text below deals with one TCR beta chain. The method was immunoSEQ multiplex PCR; TCRdb's version includes in-frame clones alone and lacks a portion of them. The table lists about 1.1 million clones, approximately 80% of them singletons. Germline V gene lookup returns CDR1 SGHRS and CDR2 YFSETQ. This CDR3 is built from 15 residues. V shed 0 bases and J shed 9 bases, with 16 bases lying between them. The entry originates in a study of shared clonotypes between healthy human individuals. The chain carries TRBV5-1 and TRBJ2-1; TRBD1 might be the D (5 bases). The sequencing sample was made of memory CD4+ T cells from PBMCs. Subset defined: CD45RA-negative fraction. This receptor was taken from a man aged 18 to 30 in good health. Some clones in this sample may be carry-over from other donors' samples. The CDR3 DNA reads TGCGCCAGCAGCTTGGAGGGGTCTAGGCCGTTTGAGCAGTTCTTC. It is translated as CASSLEGSRPFEQFF.